The present T cell receptor beta chain was sequenced within a study of blood T cell repertoires in COVID-19. Overall study: The samples span acute and convalescent COVID-19 from the United States, Italy and Spain. T cells, B-cell-depleted T cells, or PBMCs provided the cDNA or gDNA that served as material.

Original handling: Nucleated cell counts were estimated from reference gene primer amplification. The method was immunoSEQ multiplex PCR; TCRdb's version includes in-frame clones alone and lacks a portion of them. V, J and clone size are taken as reported in that table, and D and trimming were inferred from the DNA itself. Here the sample spans around 98,000 clones, 70% to 85% being singletons. This TCR was recovered from a man between 65 and 85 years old with active or convalescent COVID-19. Sequencing was performed on peripheral blood.

This CDR3 is CASSIHSGAEAFF. For the CDR3, the DNA is TGTGCCAGCAGCATTCATTCGGGGGCTGAAGCTTTCTTT. This chain links TRBV14 with TRBJ1-1; tentative D call: TRBD1 (5 bases). The germline V and J ends were trimmed by 5 bases and 6 bases, with 13 bases remaining between them. This CDR3 has 13 amino acids. Germline CDR1 SGHDN, CDR2 FVKESK.